The 16 T cell receptor beta chains reported below all come from one sample, sequenced in a study of blood T cell repertoires in COVID-19. Produced via immunoSEQ multiplex PCR; TCRdb's table is partial and in-frame only. This sample has hundreds of thousands of clones; approximately 84% occur once, and the top ten carry 1.9%. Sequencing was done on a sample of peripheral blood. The receptors were gathered from a woman of 80 years or more with acute or convalescent COVID-19.

The chain is built from TRBV28 and TRBJ1-2; D not resolved. The CDR3 sequence is 16 residues long. Germline V gene data show CDR1 as MDHEN and CDR2 as SYDVKM. V lost 1 base and J lost 4, with 16 bases in between. CDR3 region: CASSLSPETGGYGYTF. In DNA, the CDR3 is TGTGCCAGCAGTTTATCCCCCGAGACCGGCGGCTATGGCTACACCTTC.

The CDR3 here is CAITPEGDNEQFF. CDR3 sequence (DNA): TGTGCCATCACCCCCGAGGGAGACAATGAGCAGTTCTTC. J is TRBJ2-1 and V is TRBV10-3, with D possibly being TRBD2 (5 bases). The CDR3 loop spans 13 amino acids. Trimming removed 7 bases at V and 5 bases at J, with 12 bases between. Germline lookup yields CDR1 ENHRY and CDR2 SYGVKD.

J is TRBJ2-3 and V is TRBV3-1 (or the pseudogene TRBV3-2); 8 nucleotides align to TRBD2. J lost 4 bases, V lost 0 bases, and 9 bases had no gene match. CDR3 length: 17 amino acids. CDR1 is LGHDT and CDR2 is YNNKEL in the germline V gene (reference sequence). DNA for the CDR3: TGTGCCAGCAGCCAAGAAACGGGGGGGCTGATGGCAGATACGCAGTATTTT. Translation gives CASSQETGGLMADTQYF.

J is TRBJ1-3 and V is TRBV6-6; D gene uncertain. Germline CDR1 is MNHNY and CDR2 is SVGAGI (reference sequence). V shed 4 bases and J shed 8 bases, with 12 bases lying between them. CDR3 length: 13 residues. The CDR3 region has the DNA TGTGCCAGCAGTTTCATCTCGGGAGACACCATATATTTT. Protein: CASSFISGDTIYF.

V usage is TRBV24-1 and J usage is TRBJ2-1; the match to TRBD1 covers 7 bases. Germline assignment: CDR1 KGHDR and CDR2 SFDVKD. J lost 5 bases, V lost 4 bases, and 4 bases had no gene match. The CDR3 has 14 amino acids. DNA of the CDR3: TGTGCCACCAGTGACCCGGGACAGAACAATGAGCAGTTCTTC. As protein: CATSDPGQNNEQFF.

For this clone: The identical CDR3 is also encoded by other nucleotide sequences in the sample. The genes are TRBV12-3 or TRBV12-4 and TRBJ2-1; maybe TRBD2 (5 bases). Deletions cut 3 bases from V and 7 bases from J, with 7 bases between. The CDR3 is 12 amino acids. For the CDR3, the DNA is TGTGCCAGCAGTTTGGGCGGGAATGAGCAGTTCTTC. Translated: CASSLGGNEQFF.

This clone was detected only a few times. The rearrangement uses TRBV25-1 and TRBJ1-1; unclear D gene. Germline V CDR1 and CDR2: MGHDK, SYGVNS. Deletions cut 7 bases from V and 4 bases from J, with 16 bases between. This CDR3 region has 14 residues. CDR3 amino acids: CASTPGGWATEAFF. The CDR3 nucleotides are TGTGCCAGCACCCCCGGTGGGTGGGCCACTGAAGCTTTCTTT.

The chain couples TRBV18 to TRBJ1-3; D call uncertain. Germline CDR1 is KGHSH and CDR2 is LQKENI. V gave up 3 bases and J gave up 5 bases, with 11 bases separating them. CDR3 length: 14 amino acids. CDR3 sequence (DNA): TGTGCCAGCTCACCCCCGGAGGGCAGAAACACCATATATTTT. Translation: CASSPPEGRNTIYF.

The CDR3 nucleotides are TGTGCCAGTAGTTTACCAGGACAGGTCGGGGAACTGTTTTTT. This gives the protein CASSLPGQVGELFF. This sequence joins TRBV19 and TRBJ1-4; 7 bases are a match to TRBD1. Germline V CDR1 and CDR2: LNHDA, SQIVND (reference sequence). The J segment lost 12 bases and the V segment lost 5 bases, leaving 12 bases of the junction unmatched. This CDR3 has 14 amino acids.

J is TRBJ2-1 and V is TRBV9, with 11 bases that match TRBD2. Germline trimming cut 3 bases from V and 4 bases from J; bases unmatched to any gene: 3. The CDR3 totals 15 residues. Germline V gives CDR1 SGDLS, CDR2 YYNGEE. CDR3 nucleotides: TGTGCCAGCAGCGCGGGGACTAGCGGTTACAATGAGCAGTTCTTC. Protein sequence: CASSAGTSGYNEQFF.

The chain joins TRBV28 to TRBJ1-4; TRBD1 matches at 9 bases. The germline V gene encodes CDR1 MDHEN and CDR2 SYDVKM. This CDR3 has 17 amino acids. J lost 10 bases, V lost 5 bases, and 17 bases had no gene match. The CDR3 here is CASSLQGQGGLKGKLFF. CDR3 in DNA: TGTGCCAGCAGTCTACAGGGACAGGGCGGATTAAAGGGAAAACTGTTTTTT. Looking up the rest from reference TRBV28 and TRBJ1-4 gives the full variable domain: DVKVTQSSRYLVKRTGEKVFLECVQDMDHENMFWYRQDPGLGLRLIYFSYDVKMKEKGDIPEGYSVSREKKERFSLILESASTNQTSMYLCASSLQGQGGLKGKLFFGSGTQLSVL.

This chain links TRBV29-1 with TRBJ1-5; TRBD1 matches 7 bases. Looked up from germline, CDR1 is SQVTM and CDR2 is ANQGSEA. The CDR3 is made up of 13 amino acids. V was pared by 6 bases and J by 0 bases, with 2 bases of the junction left unmatched. The CDR3 sequence: CSVGDSSNQPQHF. The CDR3, as DNA: TGCAGCGTAGGGGACAGTAGCAATCAGCCCCAGCATTTT.

The chain combines TRBV2 with TRBJ2-1; 7 bases match TRBD2. V trimming: 2 bases; J trimming: 7 bases; junction bases outside the gene matches: 17. The CDR3 runs to 18 residues. Germline assignment: CDR1 SNHLY and CDR2 FYNNEI. The CDR3 here is CASSEPSGAPRGRNEQFF. CDR3 DNA: TGTGCCAGCAGTGAACCTAGCGGAGCTCCGAGAGGGAGGAATGAGCAGTTCTTC.

The chain uses TRBV7-6 and TRBJ1-6; D ambiguous. The length of the CDR3 is 13 residues. Trimming pared 6 bases from V and 7 bases from J, leaving 10 bases between. Germline CDR1 SGHVS, CDR2 FNYEAQ. The CDR3 here is CASSSRLNSPLHF. DNA of the CDR3: TGTGCCAGCAGTTCCCGTTTGAATTCACCCCTCCACTTT.

The chain uses TRBV18 and TRBJ1-1; 7 bases line up with TRBD1. Unmatched junction bases numbered 4, after V lost 6 bases and J lost 0 bases. The CDR3 totals 14 residues. CDR1 is KGHSH, CDR2 LQKENI, per germline. CDR3 protein: CASSLQGLNTEAFF. The CDR3, as DNA: TGTGCCAGCTCTTTACAGGGGCTGAACACTGAAGCTTTCTTT.

The chain couples TRBV5-1 to TRBJ1-4; TRBD1 matches at 9 bases. The CDR3 covers 15 residues. The germline CDR1 and CDR2 sequences are SGHRS and YFSETQ. The V gene end was trimmed by 2 bases and the J gene end by 7 bases; junction bases not matched to a gene: 6. CDR3 bases: TGCGCCAGCAGCTTTACGGGACAGGGCGGTGAAAAACTGTTTTTT. Translation gives CASSFTGQGGEKLFF.